The entry below describes one TCR beta chain. As yet, its antigen is unknown. These data originate in a study of OX40 agonist ivuxolimab in advanced cancers. Looked up from germline, CDR1 is MNHNS and CDR2 is SASEGT. The length of the CDR3 is 13 residues. V lost 4 bases to trimming and J lost 7 bases, with 8 bases between them. TCRdb's copy holds only in-frame clones and misses some; the assay was immunoSEQ multiplex PCR. The sample carries tens of thousands of clones, more than 75% recorded once. General study results and limits: Which antigen the expanded peripheral T cells recognized is unknown.

This clonotype originated in an adult with an advanced solid tumor such as melanoma, head and neck, liver or kidney cancer. This specimen was CD4+ or CD8+ T cells sorted from blood, taken in a trial of the OX40 agonist ivuxolimab. V usage is TRBV6-1 and J usage is TRBJ1-6; D is unresolved. The CDR3 DNA reads as TGTGCCAGCAGTGGGTGGACCAATTCACCCCTCCACTTT. Protein product: CASSGWTNSPLHF.